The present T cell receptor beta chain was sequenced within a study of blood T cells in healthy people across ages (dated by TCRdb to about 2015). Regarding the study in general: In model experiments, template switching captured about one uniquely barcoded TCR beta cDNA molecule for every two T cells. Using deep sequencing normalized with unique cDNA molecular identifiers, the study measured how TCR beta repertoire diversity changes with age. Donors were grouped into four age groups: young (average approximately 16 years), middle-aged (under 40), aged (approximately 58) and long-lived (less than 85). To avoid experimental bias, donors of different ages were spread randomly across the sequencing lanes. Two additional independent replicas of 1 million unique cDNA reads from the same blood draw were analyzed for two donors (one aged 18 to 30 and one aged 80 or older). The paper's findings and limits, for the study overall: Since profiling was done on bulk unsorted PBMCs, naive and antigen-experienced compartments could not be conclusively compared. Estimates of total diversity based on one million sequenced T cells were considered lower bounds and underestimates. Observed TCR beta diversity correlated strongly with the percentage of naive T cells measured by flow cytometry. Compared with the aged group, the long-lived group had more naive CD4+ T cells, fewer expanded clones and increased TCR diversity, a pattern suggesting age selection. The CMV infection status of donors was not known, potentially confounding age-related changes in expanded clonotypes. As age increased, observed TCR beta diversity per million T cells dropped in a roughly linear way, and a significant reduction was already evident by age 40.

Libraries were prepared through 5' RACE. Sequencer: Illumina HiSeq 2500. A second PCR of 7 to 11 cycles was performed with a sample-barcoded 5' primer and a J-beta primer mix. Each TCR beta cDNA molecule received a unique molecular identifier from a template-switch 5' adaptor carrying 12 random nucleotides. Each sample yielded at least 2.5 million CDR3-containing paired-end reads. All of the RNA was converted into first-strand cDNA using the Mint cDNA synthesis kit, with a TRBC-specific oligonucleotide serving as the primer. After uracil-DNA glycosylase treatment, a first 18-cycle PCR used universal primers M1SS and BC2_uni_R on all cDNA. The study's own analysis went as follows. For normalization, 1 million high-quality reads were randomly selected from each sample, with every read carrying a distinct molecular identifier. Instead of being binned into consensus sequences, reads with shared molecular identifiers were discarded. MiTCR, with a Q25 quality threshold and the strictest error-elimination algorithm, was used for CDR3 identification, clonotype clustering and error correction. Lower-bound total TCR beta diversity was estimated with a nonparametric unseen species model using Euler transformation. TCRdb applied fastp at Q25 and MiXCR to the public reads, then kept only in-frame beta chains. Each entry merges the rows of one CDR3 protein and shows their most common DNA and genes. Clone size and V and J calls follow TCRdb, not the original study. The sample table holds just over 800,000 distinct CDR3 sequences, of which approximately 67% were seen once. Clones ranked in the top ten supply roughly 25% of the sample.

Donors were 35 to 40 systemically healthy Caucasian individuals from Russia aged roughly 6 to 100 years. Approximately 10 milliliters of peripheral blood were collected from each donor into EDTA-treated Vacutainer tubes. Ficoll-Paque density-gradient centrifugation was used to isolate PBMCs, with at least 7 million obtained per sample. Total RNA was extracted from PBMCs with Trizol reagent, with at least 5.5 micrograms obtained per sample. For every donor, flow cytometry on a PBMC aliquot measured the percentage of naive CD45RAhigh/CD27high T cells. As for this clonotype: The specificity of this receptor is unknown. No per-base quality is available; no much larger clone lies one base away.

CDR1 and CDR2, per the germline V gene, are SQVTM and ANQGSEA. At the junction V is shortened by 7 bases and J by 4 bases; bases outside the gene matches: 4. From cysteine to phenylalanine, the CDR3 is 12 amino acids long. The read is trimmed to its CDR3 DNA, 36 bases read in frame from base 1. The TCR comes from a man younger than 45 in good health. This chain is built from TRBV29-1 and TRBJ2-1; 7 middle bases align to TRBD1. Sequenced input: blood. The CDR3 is CSALQGYNEQFF. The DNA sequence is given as TGCAGCGCATTACAGGGGTACAATGAGCAGTTCTTC.